This T cell receptor (beta chain) was identified during a study of T cell clonality in common variable immunodeficiency. This clone was seen repeatedly, ten times or more. The target antigen is unknown. The read terminates 3 residues before the CDR3 end, so the remaining end is supplied by the germline J gene. Sequencing used immunoSEQ multiplex PCR; TCRdb keeps in-frame clones, though not all of them. The sample holds some 52,000 clones, and no clone turns up only once. Study-wide results and caveats: CVID patient heterogeneity limited repertoire-clinical complication correlations. Fewer deletions and N-nucleotide insertions were reportedly seen in common variable immunodeficiency TCR beta sequences.

Blood samples were heparinized, about 5 to 9 ml per donor. V lost 2 bases and J 2 bases, leaving 21 bases between the germline ends. The CDR3 length is 17 residues. CDR1 and CDR2 from the germline V gene are DFQATT and SNEGSKA (reference sequence). The specimen sequenced was peripheral blood mononuclear cells. V and J are TRBV20-1 and TRBJ2-5; possible D gene TRBD1, 6 bases. This clonotype originated in a person aged 18-70 years in good health. The DNA read from the CDR3 is TGCAGTGCTAGACCGTTGGCCTACACCCAGGGGCAAGAGACC. Translating it yields CSARPLAYTQGQET. The whole CDR3 region reads CSARPLAYTQGQETQYF.